The sequence of this T cell receptor beta chain was determined in a study of tissue T cells after allogeneic stem cell transplantation. Study-wide points: Anatomically similar tissues had similar TCR repertoires within each patient.

Germline V gene data show CDR1 as NNHNN and CDR2 as SYGAGS (reference sequence). With V trimmed by 3 bases and J by 0 bases, 4 bases remained unmatched. The CDR3 is 16 amino acids. Measured with immunoSEQ multiplex PCR; TCRdb has only the in-frame clones, and not every one. The sample holds some 47,000 clones, about three quarters seen once. Comment on this clone: The antigen remains undetermined. Each gene name is a mouse one. The read comes to an end 1 residue before the CDR3 does, leaving the germline J gene to fill in the end.

The specimen was sorted cells pooled from one or two spleens. The TCR comes from a pool of C57BL/6 mice in good health. J is TRBJ2-5 and V is TRBV13-2; 10 bases fit TRBD2. The CDR3 sequence: CASGAGLGRNQDTQYF. CDR3 bases read: TGTGCCAGCGGTGCGGGACTGGGGCGTAACCAAGACACCCAGTAC.